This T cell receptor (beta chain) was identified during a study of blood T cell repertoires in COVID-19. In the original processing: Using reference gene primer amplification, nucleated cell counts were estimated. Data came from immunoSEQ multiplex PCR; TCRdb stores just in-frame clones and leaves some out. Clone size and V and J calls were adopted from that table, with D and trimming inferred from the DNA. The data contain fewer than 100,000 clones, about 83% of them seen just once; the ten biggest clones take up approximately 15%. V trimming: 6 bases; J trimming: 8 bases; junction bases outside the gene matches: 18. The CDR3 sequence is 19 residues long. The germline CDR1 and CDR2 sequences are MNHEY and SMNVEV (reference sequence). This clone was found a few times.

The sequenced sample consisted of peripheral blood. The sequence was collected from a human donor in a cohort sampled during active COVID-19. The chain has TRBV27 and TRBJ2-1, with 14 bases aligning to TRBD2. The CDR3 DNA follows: TGTGCCAGCAGCCATTCGGGATCCGGACTAGCGGGAGGCTTATATGAGCAGTTCTTC. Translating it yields CASSHSGSGLAGGLYEQFF.